A single sample gave rise to the 10 T cell receptor beta chains below, sequenced in a study of blood T cell repertoires in COVID-19. Only in-frame clones appear in the TCRdb table, and some are missing; sequencing was by immunoSEQ multiplex PCR. The top ten hold around 1% of the sample, which has some 310,000 clones, 85% to 90% seen once. Sample: peripheral blood. The receptors originated from a woman in her thirties or forties with COVID-19, enrolled during active disease.

This clone was seen a single time. V is TRBV10-3 and J is TRBJ1-5; D may be TRBD1 (5 bases). V lost 3 bases and J lost 0, with 6 bases in between. In germline, CDR1 is ENHRY, CDR2 SYGVKD. This CDR3 has 14 residues. CDR3 sequence (DNA): TGTGCCATCAGTGATCAGGGTAGCAATCAGCCCCAGCATTTT. This sequence encodes CAISDQGSNQPQHF.

The CDR3 sequence is CASSGRTGRNTEAFF. The DNA for the CDR3 is TGTGCCAGCTCAGGACGAACAGGAAGGAACACTGAAGCTTTCTTT. The rearrangement links TRBV18 to TRBJ1-1; TRBD1 is a possible D gene (5 bases). Trimming shortened V by 5 bases and J by 1 base, and 14 bases separated the two germline ends. CDR3 length: 15 residues. Germline V gene sequence: CDR1 KGHSH, CDR2 LQKENI.

CDR3 sequence: CASSPSGTPPFVAGNTIYF. CDR3 coding DNA: TGTGCCAGCTCGCCGAGCGGGACACCGCCTTTCGTTGCGGGAAACACCATATATTTT. The genes are TRBV18 and TRBJ1-3; weak D call: TRBD1 (6 bases). Looked up from germline, CDR1 is KGHSH and CDR2 is LQKENI. Trimming took 6 bases from V and 4 from J, leaving 28 bases between them. The CDR3 loop spans 19 amino acids. Complete variable domain (other parts from reference TRBV18 and TRBJ1-3): NAGVMQNPRHLVRRRGQEARLRCSPMKGHSHVYWYRQLPEEGLKFMVYLQKENIIDESGMPKERFSAEFPKEGPSILRIQQVVRGDSAAYFCASSPSGTPPFVAGNTIYFGEGSWLTVV.

The V and J genes are TRBV30 and TRBJ1-2, with D maybe TRBD1 (5 bases). Germline values: CDR1 GTSNPN, CDR2 SVGIG (reference sequence). V lost 3 bases and J 3 bases, leaving 11 bases between the germline ends. The CDR3 totals 13 residues. The CDR3 DNA is TGTGCCTGGAGAGCAGGGTATGACTATGGCTACACCTTC. Protein: CAWRAGYDYGYTF. The variable domain in full, with the rest retrieved from reference TRBV30 and TRBJ1-2, is SQTIHQWPATLVQPVGSPLSLECTVEGTSNPNLYWYRQAAGRGLQLLFYSVGIGQISSEVPQNLSASRPQDRQFILSSKKLLLSDSGFYLCAWRAGYDYGYTFGSGTRLTVV.

This chain joins TRBV28 and TRBJ2-1; the D gene is possibly TRBD1 (5 bases). Germline V lookup: CDR1 MDHEN, CDR2 SYDVKM. V lost 1 base to trimming and J lost 9 bases, with 16 bases between them. The CDR3 totals 15 residues. The CDR3 region is CASSLSRASGSEQFF. CDR3 nucleotides: TGTGCCAGCAGTTTATCGCGAGCCTCAGGGTCTGAGCAGTTCTTC.

This sequence joins TRBV10-3 and TRBJ2-1, with D tentatively TRBD2 (5 bases). This CDR3 spans 13 amino acids. Trimming removed 7 bases at V and 8 bases at J, with 15 bases between. From germline, CDR1 is ENHRY and CDR2 SYGVKD. In DNA, the CDR3 is TGTGCCATCACCTCGGACTTTTCGTATGAGCAGTTCTTC. Translated, it gives CAITSDFSYEQFF.

This rearrangement joins TRBV7-9 to TRBJ2-5; D remains unclear. This CDR3 is built from 14 residues. V lost 2 bases and J lost 5, with 12 bases in between. The germline V gene encodes CDR1 SEHNR and CDR2 FQNEAQ (reference sequence). The CDR3 sequence: CASSLINPEETQYF. CDR3 bases: TGTGCCAGCAGCTTAATAAATCCCGAGGAGACCCAGTACTTC.

The chain joins TRBV6-5 to TRBJ1-3; 8 positions match TRBD1. V lost 9 bases and J lost 0; bases outside the gene matches: 7. The length of the CDR3 is 15 residues. Germline V gives CDR1 MNHEY, CDR2 SVGAGI. The CDR3 coding sequence is TGTGCCAGTGGGGCAGGGGGCTTCTCTGGAAACACCATATATTTT. Encoded protein: CASGAGGFSGNTIYF.

The chain joins TRBV11-2 to TRBJ2-1; D possibly corresponds to TRBD2 (5 bases). V shed 0 bases and J shed 8 bases, with 23 bases lying between them. Germline V CDR1 and CDR2: SGHAT, FQNNGV. The CDR3 loop spans 18 amino acids. CDR3 in amino acids: CASSLEYPPPSLFYEQFF. The DNA of the CDR3 is TGTGCCAGCAGCTTAGAGTACCCGCCTCCTAGCTTGTTTTATGAGCAGTTCTTC.

The CDR3 DNA reads TGTGCCACCAGCAGAGAATCGGCGGGATTGTCCTACGAGCAGTACTTC. Its protein product is CATSRESAGLSYEQYF. This sequence joins TRBV15 and TRBJ2-7, with a possible D match to TRBD2 (6 bases). This CDR3 region has 16 residues. Deletions cut 0 bases from V and 1 base from J, with 13 bases between. Germline V gene sequence: CDR1 LNHNV, CDR2 YYDKDF (reference sequence). The entire variable domain, with the rest obtained from reference TRBV15 and TRBJ2-7, is as follows: DAMVIQNPRYQVTQFGKPVTLSCSQTLNHNVMYWYQQKSSQAPKLLFHYYDKDFNNEADTPDNFQSRRPNTSFCFLDIRSPGLGDTAMYLCATSRESAGLSYEQYFGPGTRLTVT.